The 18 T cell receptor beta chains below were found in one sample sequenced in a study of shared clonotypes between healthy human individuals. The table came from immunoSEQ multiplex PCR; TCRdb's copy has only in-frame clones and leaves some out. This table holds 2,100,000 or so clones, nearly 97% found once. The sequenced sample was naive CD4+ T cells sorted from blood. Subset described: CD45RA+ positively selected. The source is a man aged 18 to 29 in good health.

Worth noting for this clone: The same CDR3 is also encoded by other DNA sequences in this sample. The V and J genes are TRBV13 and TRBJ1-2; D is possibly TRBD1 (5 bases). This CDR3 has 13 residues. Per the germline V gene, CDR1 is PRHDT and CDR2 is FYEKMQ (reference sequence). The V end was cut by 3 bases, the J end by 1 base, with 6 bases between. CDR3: CASSFQGNYGYTF. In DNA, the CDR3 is TGTGCCAGCAGCTTCCAGGGTAACTATGGCTACACCTTC.

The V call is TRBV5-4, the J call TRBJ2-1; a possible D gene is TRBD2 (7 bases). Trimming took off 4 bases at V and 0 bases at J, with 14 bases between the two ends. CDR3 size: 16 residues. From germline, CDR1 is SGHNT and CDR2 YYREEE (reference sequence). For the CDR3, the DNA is TGTGCCAGCAGCGGGGGGGCCCTTTACTCCTACAATGAGCAGTTCTTC. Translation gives CASSGGALYSYNEQFF.

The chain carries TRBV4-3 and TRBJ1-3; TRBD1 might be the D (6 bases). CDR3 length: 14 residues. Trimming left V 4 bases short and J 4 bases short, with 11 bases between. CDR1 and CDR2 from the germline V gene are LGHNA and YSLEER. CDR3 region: CASSPGAPGNTIYF. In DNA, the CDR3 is TGCGCCAGCAGCCCGGGGGCGCCGGGAAACACCATATATTTT.

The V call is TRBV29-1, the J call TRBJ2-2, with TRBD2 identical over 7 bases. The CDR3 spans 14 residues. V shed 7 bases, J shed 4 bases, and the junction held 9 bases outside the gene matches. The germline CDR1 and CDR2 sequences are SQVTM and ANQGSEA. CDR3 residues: CSGGRGVGTGELFF. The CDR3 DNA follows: TGCAGCGGCGGACGGGGGGTAGGCACCGGGGAGCTGTTTTTT.

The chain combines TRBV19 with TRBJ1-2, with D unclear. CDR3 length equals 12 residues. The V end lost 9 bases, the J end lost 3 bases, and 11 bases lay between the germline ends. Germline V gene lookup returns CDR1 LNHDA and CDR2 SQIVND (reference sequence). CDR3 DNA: TGTGCCAGCCAATCAGACTACTATGGCTACACCTTC. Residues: CASQSDYYGYTF. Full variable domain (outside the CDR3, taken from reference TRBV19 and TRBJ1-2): DGGITQSPKYLFRKEGQNVTLSCEQNLNHDAMYWYRQDPGQGLRLIYYSQIVNDFQKGDIAEGYSVSREKKESFPLTVTSAQKNPTAFYLCASQSDYYGYTFGSGTRLTVV.

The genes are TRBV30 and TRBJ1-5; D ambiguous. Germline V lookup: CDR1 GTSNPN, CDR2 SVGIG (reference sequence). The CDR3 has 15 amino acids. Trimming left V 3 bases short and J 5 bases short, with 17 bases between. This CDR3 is CAWSDRANGDQPQHF. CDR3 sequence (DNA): TGTGCCTGGAGCGACCGGGCGAACGGTGATCAGCCCCAGCATTTT.

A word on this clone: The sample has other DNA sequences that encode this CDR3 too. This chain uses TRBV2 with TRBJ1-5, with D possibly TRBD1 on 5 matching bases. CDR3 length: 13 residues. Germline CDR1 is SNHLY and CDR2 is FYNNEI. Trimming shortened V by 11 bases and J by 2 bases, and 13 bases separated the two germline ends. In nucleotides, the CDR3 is TGTGCCTCACGGGGGGAGGGCAATCAGCCCCAGCATTTT. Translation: CASRGEGNQPQHF.

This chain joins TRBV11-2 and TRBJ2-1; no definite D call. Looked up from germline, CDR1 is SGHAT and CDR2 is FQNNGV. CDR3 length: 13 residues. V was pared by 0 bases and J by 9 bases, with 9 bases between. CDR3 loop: CASSLDQPGEQFF. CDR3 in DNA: TGTGCCAGCAGCTTAGATCAGCCAGGTGAGCAGTTCTTC.

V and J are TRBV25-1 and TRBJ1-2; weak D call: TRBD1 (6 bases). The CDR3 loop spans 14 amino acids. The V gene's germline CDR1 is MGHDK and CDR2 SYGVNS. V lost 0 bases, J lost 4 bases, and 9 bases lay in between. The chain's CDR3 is CASSEYQGTYGYTF. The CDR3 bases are TGTGCCAGCAGTGAATATCAGGGGACCTATGGCTACACCTTC.

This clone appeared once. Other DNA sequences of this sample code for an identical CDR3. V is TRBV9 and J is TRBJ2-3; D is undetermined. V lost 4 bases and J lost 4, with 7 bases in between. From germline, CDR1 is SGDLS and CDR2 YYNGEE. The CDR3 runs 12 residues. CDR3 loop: CASSPLSDTQYF. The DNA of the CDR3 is TGTGCCAGCAGCCCTTTGTCAGATACGCAGTATTTT.

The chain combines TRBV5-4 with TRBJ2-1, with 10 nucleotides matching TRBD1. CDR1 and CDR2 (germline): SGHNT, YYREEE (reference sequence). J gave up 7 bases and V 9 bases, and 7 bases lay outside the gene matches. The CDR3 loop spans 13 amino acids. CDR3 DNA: TGTGCCACCAGATGGACAGGGGGTAATGAGCAGTTCTTC. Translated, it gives CATRWTGGNEQFF.

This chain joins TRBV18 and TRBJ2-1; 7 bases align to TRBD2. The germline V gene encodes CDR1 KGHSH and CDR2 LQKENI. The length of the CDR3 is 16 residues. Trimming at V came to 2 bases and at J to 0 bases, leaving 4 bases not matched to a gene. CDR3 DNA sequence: TGTGCCAGCTCACCAAGGCTAGCGGACTCCTACAATGAGCAGTTCTTC. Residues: CASSPRLADSYNEQFF.

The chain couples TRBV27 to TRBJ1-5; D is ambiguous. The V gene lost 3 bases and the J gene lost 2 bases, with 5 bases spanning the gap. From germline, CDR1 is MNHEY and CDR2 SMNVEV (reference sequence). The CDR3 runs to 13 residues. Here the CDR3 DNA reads TGTGCCAGCAGTTTCTCGCGCAATCAGCCCCAGCATTTT. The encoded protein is CASSFSRNQPQHF.

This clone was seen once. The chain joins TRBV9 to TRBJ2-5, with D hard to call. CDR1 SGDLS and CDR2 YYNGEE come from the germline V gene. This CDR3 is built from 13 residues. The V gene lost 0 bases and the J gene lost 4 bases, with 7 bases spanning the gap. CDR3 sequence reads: CASSVDPGETQYF. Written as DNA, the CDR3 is TGTGCCAGCAGCGTAGATCCCGGAGAGACCCAGTACTTC.

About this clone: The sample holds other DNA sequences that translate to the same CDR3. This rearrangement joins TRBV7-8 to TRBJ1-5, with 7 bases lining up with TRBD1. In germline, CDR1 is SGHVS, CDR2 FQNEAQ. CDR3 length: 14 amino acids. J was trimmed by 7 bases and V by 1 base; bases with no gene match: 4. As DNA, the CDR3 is TGTGCCAGCAGCTTAGGTCAGGGGGGACAGCCCCAGCATTTT. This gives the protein CASSLGQGGQPQHF.

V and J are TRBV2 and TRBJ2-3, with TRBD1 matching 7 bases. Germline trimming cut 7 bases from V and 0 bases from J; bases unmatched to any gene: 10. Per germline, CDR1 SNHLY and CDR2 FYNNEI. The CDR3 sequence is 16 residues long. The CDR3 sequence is CASTLDRSSSTDTQYF. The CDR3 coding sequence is TGTGCCAGCACCTTGGACAGGTCGTCTAGCACAGATACGCAGTATTTT.

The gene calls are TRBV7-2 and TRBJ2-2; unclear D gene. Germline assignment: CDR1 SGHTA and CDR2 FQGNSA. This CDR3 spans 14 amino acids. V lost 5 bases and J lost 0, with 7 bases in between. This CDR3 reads CASSNPPNTGELFF. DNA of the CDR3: TGTGCCAGCAGCAACCCGCCGAACACCGGGGAGCTGTTTTTT. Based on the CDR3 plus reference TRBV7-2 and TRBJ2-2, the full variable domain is GAGVSQSPSNKVTEKGKDVELRCDPISGHTALYWYRQSLGQGLEFLIYFQGNSAPDKSGLPSDRFSAERTGGSVSTLTIQRTQQEDSAVYLCASSNPPNTGELFFGEGSRLTVL.

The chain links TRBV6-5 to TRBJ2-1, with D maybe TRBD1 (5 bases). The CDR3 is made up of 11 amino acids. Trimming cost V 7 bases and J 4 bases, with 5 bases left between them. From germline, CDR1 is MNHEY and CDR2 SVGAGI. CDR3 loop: CASTGYNEQFF. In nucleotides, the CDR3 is TGTGCCAGCACAGGGTACAATGAGCAGTTCTTC.